One T cell receptor beta chain is described in this entry. This specimen belongs to a study of shared clonotypes between healthy human individuals. Only in-frame clones appear in the TCRdb table, and some are missing; sequencing was by immunoSEQ multiplex PCR. The repertoire has approximately 640,000 clones, more than 70% of them found once; the top ten carry around 2%. This TCR was recovered from a woman under 40 in good health. Sequenced input: memory CD4+ T cells sorted from blood. As for subset: CD45RA-negative fraction.

CDR3 residues: CAWSDQGPANEKLFF. The CDR3 region has the DNA TGTGCCTGGAGTGATCAGGGACCTGCTAATGAAAAACTGTTTTTT. V is TRBV30 and J is TRBJ1-4, with D maybe TRBD1 (5 bases). This CDR3 spans 15 amino acids. The germline V gene encodes CDR1 GTSNPN and CDR2 SVGIG (reference sequence). The ends were cut back, 1 base at V and 3 bases at J, with 12 bases in the middle.